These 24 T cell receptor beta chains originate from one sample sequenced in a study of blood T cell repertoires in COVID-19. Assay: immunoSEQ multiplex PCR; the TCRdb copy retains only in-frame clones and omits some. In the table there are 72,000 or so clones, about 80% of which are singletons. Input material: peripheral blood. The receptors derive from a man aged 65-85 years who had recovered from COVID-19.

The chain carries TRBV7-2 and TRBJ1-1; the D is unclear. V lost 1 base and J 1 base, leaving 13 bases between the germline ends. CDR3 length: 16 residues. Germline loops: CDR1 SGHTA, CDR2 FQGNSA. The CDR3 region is CASSLDGGARNTEAFF. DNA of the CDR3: TGTGCCAGCAGCTTAGACGGTGGTGCGAGGAACACTGAAGCTTTCTTT.

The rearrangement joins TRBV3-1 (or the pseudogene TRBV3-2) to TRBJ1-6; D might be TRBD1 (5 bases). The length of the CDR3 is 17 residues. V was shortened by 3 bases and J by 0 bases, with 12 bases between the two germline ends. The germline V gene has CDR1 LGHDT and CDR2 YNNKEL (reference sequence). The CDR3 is CASSQTDGGSYNSPLHF. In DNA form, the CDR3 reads TGTGCCAGCAGCCAGACGGACGGGGGCTCCTATAATTCACCCCTCCACTTT.

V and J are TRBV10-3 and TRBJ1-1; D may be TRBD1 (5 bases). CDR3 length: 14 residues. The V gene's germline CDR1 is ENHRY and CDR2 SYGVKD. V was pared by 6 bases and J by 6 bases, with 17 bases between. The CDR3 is CAISKQAPQAEAFF. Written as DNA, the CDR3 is TGTGCCATCAGCAAACAGGCTCCCCAGGCTGAAGCTTTCTTT.

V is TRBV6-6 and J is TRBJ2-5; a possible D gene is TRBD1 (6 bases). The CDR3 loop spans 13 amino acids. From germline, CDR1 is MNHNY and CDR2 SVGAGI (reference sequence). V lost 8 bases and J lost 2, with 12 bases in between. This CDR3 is CASSDRQQETQYF. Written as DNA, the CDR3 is TGTGCCAGCTCCGACAGGCAACAAGAGACCCAGTACTTC.

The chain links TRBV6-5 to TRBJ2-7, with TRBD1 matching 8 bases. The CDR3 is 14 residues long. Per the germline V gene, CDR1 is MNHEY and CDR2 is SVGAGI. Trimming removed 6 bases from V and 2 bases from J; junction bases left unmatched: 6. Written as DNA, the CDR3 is TGTGCCAGCAGGACGAGGACAGGGCCCTACGAGCAGTACTTC. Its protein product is CASRTRTGPYEQYF.

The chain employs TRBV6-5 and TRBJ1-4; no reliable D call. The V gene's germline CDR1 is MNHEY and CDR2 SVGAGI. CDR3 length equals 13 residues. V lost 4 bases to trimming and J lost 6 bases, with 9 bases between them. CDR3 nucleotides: TGTGCCAGCAGTTTGGTTAGTTATGAAAAACTGTTTTTT. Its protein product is CASSLVSYEKLFF.

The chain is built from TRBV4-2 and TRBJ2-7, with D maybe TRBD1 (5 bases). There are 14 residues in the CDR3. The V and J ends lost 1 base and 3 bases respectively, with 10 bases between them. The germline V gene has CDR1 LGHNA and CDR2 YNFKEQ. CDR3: CASSQADRNYEQYF. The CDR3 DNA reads TGTGCCAGCAGCCAAGCTGACAGAAACTACGAGCAGTACTTC.

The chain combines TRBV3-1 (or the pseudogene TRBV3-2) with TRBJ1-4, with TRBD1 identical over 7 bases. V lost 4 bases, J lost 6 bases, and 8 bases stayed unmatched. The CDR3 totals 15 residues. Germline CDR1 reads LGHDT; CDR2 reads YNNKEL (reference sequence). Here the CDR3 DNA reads TGTGCCAGCAGCCCGCCGGGACAGCAGGATGAAAAACTGTTTTTT. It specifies CASSPPGQQDEKLFF.

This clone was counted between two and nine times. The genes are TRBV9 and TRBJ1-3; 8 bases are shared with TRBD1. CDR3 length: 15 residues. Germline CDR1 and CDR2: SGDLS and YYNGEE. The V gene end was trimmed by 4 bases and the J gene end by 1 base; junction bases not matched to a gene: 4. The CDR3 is CASSTGDRSGNTIYF. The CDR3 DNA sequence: TGTGCCAGCAGCACGGGGGACAGGTCTGGAAACACCATATATTTT.

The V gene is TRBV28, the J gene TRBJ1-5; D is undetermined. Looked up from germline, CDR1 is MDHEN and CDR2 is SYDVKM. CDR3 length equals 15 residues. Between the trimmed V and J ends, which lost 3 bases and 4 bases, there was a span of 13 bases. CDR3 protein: CASSFTDGKNQPQHF. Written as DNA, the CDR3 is TGTGCCAGCAGTTTCACGGACGGGAAGAATCAGCCCCAGCATTTT.

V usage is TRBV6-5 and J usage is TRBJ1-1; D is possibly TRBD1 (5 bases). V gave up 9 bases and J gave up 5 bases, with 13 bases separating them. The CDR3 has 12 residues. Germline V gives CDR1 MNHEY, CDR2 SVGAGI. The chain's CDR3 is CASFGGRTEAFF. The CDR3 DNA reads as TGTGCCAGTTTTGGGGGGAGGACTGAAGCTTTCTTT.

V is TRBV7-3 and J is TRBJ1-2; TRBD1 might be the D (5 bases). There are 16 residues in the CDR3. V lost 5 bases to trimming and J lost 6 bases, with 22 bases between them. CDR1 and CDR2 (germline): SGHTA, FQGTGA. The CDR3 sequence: CASSLKYRSSWDGYTF. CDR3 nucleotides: TGTGCCAGCAGCCTGAAATACAGGTCGAGTTGGGATGGCTACACCTTC.

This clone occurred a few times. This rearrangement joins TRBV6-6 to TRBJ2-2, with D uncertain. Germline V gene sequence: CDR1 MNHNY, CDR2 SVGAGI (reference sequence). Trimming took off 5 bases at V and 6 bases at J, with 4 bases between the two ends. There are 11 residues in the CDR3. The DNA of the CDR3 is TGTGCCAGCAGTGTCGCCGGGGAGCTGTTTTTT. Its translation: CASSVAGELFF.

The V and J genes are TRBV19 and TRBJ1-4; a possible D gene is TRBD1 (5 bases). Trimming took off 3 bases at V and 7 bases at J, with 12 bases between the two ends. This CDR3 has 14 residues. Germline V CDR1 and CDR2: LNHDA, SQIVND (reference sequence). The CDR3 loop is CASSIGGSGEKLFF. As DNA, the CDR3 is TGTGCCAGTAGTATCGGGGGGTCGGGTGAAAAACTGTTTTTT.

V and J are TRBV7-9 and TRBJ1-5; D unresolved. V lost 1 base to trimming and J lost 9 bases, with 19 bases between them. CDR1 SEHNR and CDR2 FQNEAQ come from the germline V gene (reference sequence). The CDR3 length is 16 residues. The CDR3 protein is CASSLGLSTGAGPQHF. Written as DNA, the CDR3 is TGTGCCAGCAGCTTAGGCCTATCGACCGGTGCGGGGCCCCAGCATTTT.

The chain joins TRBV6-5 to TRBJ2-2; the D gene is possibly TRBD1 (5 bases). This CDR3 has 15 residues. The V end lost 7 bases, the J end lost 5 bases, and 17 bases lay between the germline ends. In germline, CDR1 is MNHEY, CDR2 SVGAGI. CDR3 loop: CASISDQAGTGELFF. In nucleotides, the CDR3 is TGTGCCAGCATAAGCGATCAAGCAGGGACCGGGGAGCTGTTTTTT.

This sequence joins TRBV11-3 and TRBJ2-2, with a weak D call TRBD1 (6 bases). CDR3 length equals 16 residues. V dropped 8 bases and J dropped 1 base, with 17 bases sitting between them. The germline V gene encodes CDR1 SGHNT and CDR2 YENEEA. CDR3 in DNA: TGTGCCAGCCGGGGCAGGGGCCACTGGAACACCGGGGAGCTGTTTTTT. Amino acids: CASRGRGHWNTGELFF.

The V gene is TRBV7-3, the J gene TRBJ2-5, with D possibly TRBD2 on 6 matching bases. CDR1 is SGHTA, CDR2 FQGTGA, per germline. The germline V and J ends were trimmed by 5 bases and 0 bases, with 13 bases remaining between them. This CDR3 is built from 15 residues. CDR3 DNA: TGTGCCAGCAGCCCGAATAGCGGCAACCAAGAGACCCAGTACTTC. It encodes CASSPNSGNQETQYF.

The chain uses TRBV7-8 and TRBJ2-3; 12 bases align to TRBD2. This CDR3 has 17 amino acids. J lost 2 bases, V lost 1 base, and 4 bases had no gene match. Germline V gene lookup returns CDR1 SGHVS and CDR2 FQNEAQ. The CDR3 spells CASSLGGLAGPTDTQYF. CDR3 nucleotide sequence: TGTGCCAGCAGCTTAGGTGGACTAGCGGGACCCACAGATACGCAGTATTTT.

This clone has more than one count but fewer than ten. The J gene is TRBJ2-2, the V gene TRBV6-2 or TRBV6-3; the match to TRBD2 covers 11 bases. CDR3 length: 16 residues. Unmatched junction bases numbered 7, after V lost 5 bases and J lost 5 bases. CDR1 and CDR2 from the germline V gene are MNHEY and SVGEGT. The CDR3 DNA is TGTGCCAGCAGTAAACGACTAGCGGGGTATACCGGGGAGCTGTTTTTT. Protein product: CASSKRLAGYTGELFF.

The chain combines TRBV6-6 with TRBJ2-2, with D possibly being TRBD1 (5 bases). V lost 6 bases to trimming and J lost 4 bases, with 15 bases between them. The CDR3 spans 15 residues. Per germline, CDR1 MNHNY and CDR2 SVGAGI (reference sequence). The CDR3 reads CASSLRASITGELFF. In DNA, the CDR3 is TGTGCCAGCAGCCTCAGGGCCTCAATCACCGGGGAGCTGTTTTTT.

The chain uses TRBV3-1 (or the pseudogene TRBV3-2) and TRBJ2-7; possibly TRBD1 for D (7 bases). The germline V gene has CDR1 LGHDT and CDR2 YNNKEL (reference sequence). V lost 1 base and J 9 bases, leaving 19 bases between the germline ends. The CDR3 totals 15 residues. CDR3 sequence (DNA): TGTGCCAGCAGCCAAGGCAGGGGGTTGTTAGCGGCGCAGTACTTC. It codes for CASSQGRGLLAAQYF.

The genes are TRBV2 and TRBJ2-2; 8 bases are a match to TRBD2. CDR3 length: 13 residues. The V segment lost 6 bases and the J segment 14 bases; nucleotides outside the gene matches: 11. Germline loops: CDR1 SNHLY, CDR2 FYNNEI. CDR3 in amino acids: CASRRTSLRQLFF. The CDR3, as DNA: TGTGCCAGCAGGAGGACTAGCCTCCGGCAACTGTTTTTT.

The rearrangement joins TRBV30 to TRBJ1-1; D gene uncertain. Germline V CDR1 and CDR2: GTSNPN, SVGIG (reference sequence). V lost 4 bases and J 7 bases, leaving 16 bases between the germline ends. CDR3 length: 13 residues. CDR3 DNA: TGTGCCTGGAATCCGGGAAGGGTTGGTGAAGCTTTCTTT. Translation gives CAWNPGRVGEAFF.